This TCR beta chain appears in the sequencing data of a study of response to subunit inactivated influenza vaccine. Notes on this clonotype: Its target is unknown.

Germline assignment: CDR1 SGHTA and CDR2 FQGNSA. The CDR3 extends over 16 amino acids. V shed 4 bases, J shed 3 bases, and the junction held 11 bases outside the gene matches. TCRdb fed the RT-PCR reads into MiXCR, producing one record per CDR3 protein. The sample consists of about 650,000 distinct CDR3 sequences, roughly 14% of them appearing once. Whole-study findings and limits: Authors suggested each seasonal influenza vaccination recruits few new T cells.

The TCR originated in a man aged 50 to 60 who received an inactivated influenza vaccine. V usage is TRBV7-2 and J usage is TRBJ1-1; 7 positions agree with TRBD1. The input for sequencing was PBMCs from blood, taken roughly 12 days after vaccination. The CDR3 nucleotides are TGTGCCAGCAGCTCCTCACAGGGGCTGCGAGACACTGAAGCTTTCTTT. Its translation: CASSSSQGLRDTEAFF.